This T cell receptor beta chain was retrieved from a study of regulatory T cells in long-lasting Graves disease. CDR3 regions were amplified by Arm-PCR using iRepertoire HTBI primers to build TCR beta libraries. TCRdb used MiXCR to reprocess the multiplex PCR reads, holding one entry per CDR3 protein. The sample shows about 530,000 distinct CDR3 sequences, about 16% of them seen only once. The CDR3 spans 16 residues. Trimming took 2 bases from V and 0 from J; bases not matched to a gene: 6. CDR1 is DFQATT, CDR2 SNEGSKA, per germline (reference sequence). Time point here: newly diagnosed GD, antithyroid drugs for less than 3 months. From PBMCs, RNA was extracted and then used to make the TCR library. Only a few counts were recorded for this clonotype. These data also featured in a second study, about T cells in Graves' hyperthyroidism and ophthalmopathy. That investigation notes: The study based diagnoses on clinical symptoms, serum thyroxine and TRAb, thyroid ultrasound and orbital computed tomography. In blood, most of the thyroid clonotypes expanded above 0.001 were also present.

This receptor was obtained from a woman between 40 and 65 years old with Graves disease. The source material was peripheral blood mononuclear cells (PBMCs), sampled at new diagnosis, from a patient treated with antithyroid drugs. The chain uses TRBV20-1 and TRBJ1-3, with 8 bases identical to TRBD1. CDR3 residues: CSARQGATGSGNTIYF. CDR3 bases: TGCAGTGCTAGACAGGGGGCGACCGGCTCTGGAAACACCATATATTTT.